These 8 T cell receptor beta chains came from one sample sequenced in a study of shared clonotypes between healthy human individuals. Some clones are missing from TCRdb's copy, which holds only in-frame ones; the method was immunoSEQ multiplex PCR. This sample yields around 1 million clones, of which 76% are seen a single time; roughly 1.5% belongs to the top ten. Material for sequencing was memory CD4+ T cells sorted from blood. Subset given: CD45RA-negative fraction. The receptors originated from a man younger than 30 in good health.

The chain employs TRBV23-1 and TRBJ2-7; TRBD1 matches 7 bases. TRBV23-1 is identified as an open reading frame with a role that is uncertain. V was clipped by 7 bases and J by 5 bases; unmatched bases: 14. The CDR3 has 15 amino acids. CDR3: CASTSVEGAVHEQYF. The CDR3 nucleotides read TGCGCCAGCACCTCAGTAGAGGGGGCTGTCCACGAGCAGTACTTC.

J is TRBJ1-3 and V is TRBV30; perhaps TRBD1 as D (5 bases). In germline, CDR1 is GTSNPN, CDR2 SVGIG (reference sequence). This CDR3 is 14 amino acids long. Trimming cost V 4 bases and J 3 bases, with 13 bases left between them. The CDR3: CAWTGSKIGNTIYF. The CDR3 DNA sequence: TGTGCCTGGACAGGGTCGAAGATTGGAAACACCATATATTTT.

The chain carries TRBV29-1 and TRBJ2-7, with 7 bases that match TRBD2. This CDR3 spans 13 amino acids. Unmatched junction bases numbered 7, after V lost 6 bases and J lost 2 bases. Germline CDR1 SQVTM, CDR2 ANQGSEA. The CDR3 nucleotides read TGCAGCGTCTTGGGAGGGGCGGCCTACGAGCAGTACTTC. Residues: CSVLGGAAYEQYF.

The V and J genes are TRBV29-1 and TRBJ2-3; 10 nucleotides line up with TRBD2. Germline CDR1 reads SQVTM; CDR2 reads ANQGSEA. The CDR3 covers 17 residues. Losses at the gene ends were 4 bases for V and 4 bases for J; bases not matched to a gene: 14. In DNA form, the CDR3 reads TGCAGCGTTGCCAATGGAGAGCTAGCGGGAGTAGCAGATACGCAGTATTTT. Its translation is CSVANGELAGVADTQYF.

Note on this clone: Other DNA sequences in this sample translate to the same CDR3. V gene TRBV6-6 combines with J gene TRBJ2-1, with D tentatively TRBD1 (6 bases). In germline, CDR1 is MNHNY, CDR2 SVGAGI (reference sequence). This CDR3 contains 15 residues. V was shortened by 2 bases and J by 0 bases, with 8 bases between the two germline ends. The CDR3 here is CASSYGTPSYNEQFF. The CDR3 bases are TGTGCCAGCAGTTACGGGACACCCTCCTACAATGAGCAGTTCTTC.

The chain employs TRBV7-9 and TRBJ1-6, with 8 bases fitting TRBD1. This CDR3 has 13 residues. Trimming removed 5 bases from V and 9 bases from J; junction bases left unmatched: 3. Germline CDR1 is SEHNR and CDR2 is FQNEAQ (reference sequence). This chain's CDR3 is CASSGQGGSPLHF. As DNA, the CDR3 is TGTGCCAGCAGCGGACAGGGTGGTTCACCCCTCCACTTT.

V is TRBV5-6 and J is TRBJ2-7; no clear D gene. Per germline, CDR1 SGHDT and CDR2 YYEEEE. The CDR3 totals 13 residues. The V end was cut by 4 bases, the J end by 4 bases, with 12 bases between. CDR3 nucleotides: TGTGCCAGCAGCCGCATTGACACGTACGAGCAGTACTTC. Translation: CASSRIDTYEQYF.

CDR3 sequence reads: CASSLAGAHLDPQYF. The CDR3 bases are TGCGCCAGCAGCTTAGCGGGGGCCCACCTAGATCCCCAGTACTTC. The chain is built from TRBV5-1 and TRBJ2-5; 8 nucleotides match TRBD2. The CDR3 sequence is 15 residues long. Germline values: CDR1 SGHRS, CDR2 YFSETQ. Trimming removed 2 bases from V and 9 bases from J; junction bases left unmatched: 12.